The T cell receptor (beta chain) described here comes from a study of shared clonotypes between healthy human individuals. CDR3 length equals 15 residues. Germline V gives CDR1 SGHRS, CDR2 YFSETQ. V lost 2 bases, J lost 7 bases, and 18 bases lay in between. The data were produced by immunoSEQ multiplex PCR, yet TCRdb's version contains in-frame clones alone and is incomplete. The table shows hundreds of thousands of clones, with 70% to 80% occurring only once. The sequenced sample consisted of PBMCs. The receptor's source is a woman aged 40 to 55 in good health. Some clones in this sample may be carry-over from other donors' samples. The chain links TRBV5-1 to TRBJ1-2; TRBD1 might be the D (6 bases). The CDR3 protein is CASSLIQQGSGGYTF. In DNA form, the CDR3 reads TGCGCCAGCAGCTTAATCCAACAGGGATCGGGTGGCTACACCTTC.